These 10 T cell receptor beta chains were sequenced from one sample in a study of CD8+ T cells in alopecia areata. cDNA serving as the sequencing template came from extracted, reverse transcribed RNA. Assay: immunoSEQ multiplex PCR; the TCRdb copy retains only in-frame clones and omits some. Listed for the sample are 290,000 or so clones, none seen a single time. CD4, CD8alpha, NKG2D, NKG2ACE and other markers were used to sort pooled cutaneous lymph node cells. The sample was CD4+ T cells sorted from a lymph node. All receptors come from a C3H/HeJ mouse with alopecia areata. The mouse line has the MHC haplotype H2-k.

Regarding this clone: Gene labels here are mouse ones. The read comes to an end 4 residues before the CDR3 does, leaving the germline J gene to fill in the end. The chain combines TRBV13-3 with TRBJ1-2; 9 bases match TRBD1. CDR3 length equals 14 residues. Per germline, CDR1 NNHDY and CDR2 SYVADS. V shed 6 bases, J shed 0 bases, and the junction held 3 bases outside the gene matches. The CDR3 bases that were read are TGTGCCAGCACCCGGGACAGGGCAAACTCC. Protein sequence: CASTRDRANS. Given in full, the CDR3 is CASTRDRANSDYTF.

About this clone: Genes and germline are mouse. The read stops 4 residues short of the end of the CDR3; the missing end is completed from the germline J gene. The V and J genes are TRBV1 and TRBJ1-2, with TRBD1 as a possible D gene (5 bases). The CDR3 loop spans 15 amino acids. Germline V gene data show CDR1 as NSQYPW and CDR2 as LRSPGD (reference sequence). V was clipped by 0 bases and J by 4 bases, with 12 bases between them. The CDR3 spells CTCSADPGRASDYTF. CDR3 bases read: TGCACCTGCAGTGCAGATCCAGGGAGAGCCTCC.

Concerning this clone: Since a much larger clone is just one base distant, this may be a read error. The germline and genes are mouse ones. This chain's CDR3 is CASTRDIYAEQFF. CDR3 DNA, as far as it was read: TGTGCCAGCACCCGGGACATCTATGCT. This chain joins TRBV13-1 and TRBJ2-1, with a possible D match to TRBD1 (6 bases). The CDR3 end lies 4 residues beyond the end of the read and is filled in from the germline J gene. Germline values: CDR1 NSHNY, CDR2 SYGAGN. The CDR3 sequence is 13 residues long. Trimming left V 6 bases short and J 3 bases short, with 10 bases between.

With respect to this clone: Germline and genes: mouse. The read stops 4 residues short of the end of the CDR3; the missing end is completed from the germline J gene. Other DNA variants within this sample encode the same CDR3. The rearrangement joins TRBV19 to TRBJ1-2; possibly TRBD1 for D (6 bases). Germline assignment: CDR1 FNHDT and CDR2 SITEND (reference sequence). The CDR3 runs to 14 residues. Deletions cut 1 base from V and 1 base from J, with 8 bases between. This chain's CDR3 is CASSIRDKNSDYTF. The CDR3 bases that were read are TGTGCCAGCAGTATACGGGACAAAAACTCC.

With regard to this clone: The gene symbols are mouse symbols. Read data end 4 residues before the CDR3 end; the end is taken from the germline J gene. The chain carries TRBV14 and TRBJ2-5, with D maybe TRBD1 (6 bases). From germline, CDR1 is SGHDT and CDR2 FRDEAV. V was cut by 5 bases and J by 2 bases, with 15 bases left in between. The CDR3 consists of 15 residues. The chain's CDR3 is CASSLTGGAQDTQYF. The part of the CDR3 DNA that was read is TGTGCCAGCAGCCTGACAGGAGGGGCCCAAGAC.

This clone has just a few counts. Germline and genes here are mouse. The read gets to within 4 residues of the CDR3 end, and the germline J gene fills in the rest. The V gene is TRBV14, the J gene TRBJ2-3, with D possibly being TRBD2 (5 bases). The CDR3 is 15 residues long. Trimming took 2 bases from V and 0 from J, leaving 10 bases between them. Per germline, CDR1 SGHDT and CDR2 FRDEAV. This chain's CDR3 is CASSFFLGSAETLYF. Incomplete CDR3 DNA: TGTGCCAGCAGTTTTTTTCTGGGTAGTGCAGAA.

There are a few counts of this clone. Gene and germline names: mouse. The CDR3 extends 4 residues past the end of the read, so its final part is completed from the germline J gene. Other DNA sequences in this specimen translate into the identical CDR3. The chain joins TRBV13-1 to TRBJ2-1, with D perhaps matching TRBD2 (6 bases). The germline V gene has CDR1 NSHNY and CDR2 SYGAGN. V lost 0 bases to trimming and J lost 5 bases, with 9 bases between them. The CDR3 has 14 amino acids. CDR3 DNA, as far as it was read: TGTGCCAGCAGTGATGCCCGGGGGGATGCT. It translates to CASSDARGDA. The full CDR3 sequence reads CASSDARGDAEQFF.

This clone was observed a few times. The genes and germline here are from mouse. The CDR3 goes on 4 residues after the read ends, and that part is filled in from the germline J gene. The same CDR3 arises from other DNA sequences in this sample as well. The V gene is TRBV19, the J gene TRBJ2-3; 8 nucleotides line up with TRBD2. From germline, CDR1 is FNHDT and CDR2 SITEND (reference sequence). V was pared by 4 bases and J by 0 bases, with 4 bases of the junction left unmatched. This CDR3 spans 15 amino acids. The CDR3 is CASSPRLGSAETLYF. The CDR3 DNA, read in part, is TGTGCCAGCAGTCCCCGACTGGGGAGTGCAGAA.

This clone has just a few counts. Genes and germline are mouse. The covered CDR3 bases are TGTGCCAGCAGCCACAGGACTGGGGGGGCGCTCACCGGG. Translated: CASSHRTGGALTG. The whole CDR3 is CASSHRTGGALTGQLYF. The chain combines TRBV5 with TRBJ2-2; 13 nucleotides align to TRBD2. The DNA ends 4 residues before the CDR3 does, and the rest of the CDR3 is filled in from the germline J gene. CDR3 length equals 17 residues. CDR1 is LGHNA, CDR2 YNLKQL, per germline (reference sequence). After removal of 3 bases from V and 4 bases from J, the junction contained 5 bases not matched to a gene.

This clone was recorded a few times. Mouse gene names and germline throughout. The CDR3 DNA, read in part, is TGTGCCAGCAGCCAAGAGGGACAGTCTAGTGCAGAA. Translation gives CASSQEGQSSAE. Given in full, the CDR3 is CASSQEGQSSAETLYF. This chain links TRBV2 with TRBJ2-3; TRBD1 matches 7 bases. The read ends 4 residues before the CDR3 terminus; that terminus is restored from the germline J gene. The CDR3 is 16 residues long. CDR1 and CDR2 (germline): LGHNA, YSYQKL. V lost 0 bases and J lost 0; bases outside the gene matches: 3.